The rows below give T cell receptor beta chains drawn from one sample of a study of blood T cells in healthy people across ages. In TCRdb, the 5' RACE reads were re-called with MiXCR into one record per CDR3 protein. The sample lists 550,000 to 600,000 distinct CDR3 sequences, less than 60% occurring once. Sequenced input: blood. The receptors originated from a man older than 75 in good health. CDR3s include the opening cysteine and the closing phenylalanine or tryptophan. Fields, in order: V gene, clone size, J gene, D gene, CDR3 DNA, CDR3 protein. A D gene is named only where the DNA matches it firmly. Part of the rows lack a size; the others show once, few, many or a class for expanded clones.

v_call: TRBV27; clone_size: NA; j_call: TRBJ2-5; d_call: NA; cdr3_nt: TGTGCCAGCAGTTTCTTGGGGGACGGAGAAGAGACCCAGTACTTC; cdr3_aa: CASSFLGDGEETQYF
v_call: TRBV7-8; clone_size: NA; j_call: TRBJ2-3; d_call: NA; cdr3_nt: TGTGCCAGCAACGGAGGACTAACCACAGATACGCAGTATTTT; cdr3_aa: CASNGGLTTDTQYF
v_call: TRBV29-1; clone_size: NA; j_call: TRBJ1-2; d_call: NA; cdr3_nt: TGCAGCGTTGAACGTCAGGGCCGTGGCTACACCTTC; cdr3_aa: CSVERQGRGYTF
v_call: TRBV7-2; clone_size: NA; j_call: TRBJ2-2; d_call: TRBD1; cdr3_nt: TGTGCCAGCTCAGCGGTATCACCCGGGACAGGGGCGGTCGGGGAGCTGTTTTTT; cdr3_aa: CASSAVSPGTGAVGELFF
v_call: TRBV28; clone_size: few; j_call: TRBJ2-7; d_call: NA; cdr3_nt: TGTGCCAGCAGAAGGACAGCGGCCTACGAGCAGTACTTC; cdr3_aa: CASRRTAAYEQYF
v_call: TRBV2; clone_size: once; j_call: TRBJ1-5; d_call: NA; cdr3_nt: TGTGCCAGCAAGGAGAGGGGCAATCAGCCCCAGCATTTT; cdr3_aa: CASKERGNQPQHF
v_call: TRBV29-1; clone_size: once; j_call: TRBJ2-4; d_call: NA; cdr3_nt: TGCAGCGTTGAAGGGGGGGCCGCCTACAATGAGCAGTACTTC; cdr3_aa: CSVEGGAAYNEQYF
v_call: TRBV15; clone_size: NA; j_call: TRBJ2-1; d_call: NA; cdr3_nt: TGTGCCACCAGCAGAGATCCGGCAAGGGACAATGAGCAGTTCTTC; cdr3_aa: CATSRDPARDNEQFF
v_call: TRBV12-3/TRBV12-4; clone_size: NA; j_call: TRBJ2-1; d_call: TRBD2; cdr3_nt: TGTGCCAGCCGGACTAGCGGGAGTGGCCGGCAGTTCTTC; cdr3_aa: CASRTSGSGRQFF
v_call: TRBV6-5; clone_size: many; j_call: TRBJ2-3; d_call: NA; cdr3_nt: TGTGCCACCCTCCTAAGGGAAACAGATACGCAGTATTTT; cdr3_aa: CATLLRETDTQYF
v_call: TRBV12-3/TRBV12-4; clone_size: NA; j_call: TRBJ2-7; d_call: NA; cdr3_nt: TGTGCCAGCTCCTTGGGGTCTACAGCCCCCTACGAGCAGTACTTC; cdr3_aa: CASSLGSTAPYEQYF
v_call: TRBV6-1; clone_size: NA; j_call: TRBJ1-2; d_call: NA; cdr3_nt: TGTGCCAGCAGGACAGAGCGTAATCGCTACACCTTC; cdr3_aa: CASRTERNRYTF
v_call: TRBV20-1; clone_size: NA; j_call: TRBJ2-3; d_call: NA; cdr3_nt: TGCAGTGCTATGGCAGTGGGCCCTATCACAGATACGCAGTATTTT; cdr3_aa: CSAMAVGPITDTQYF
v_call: TRBV2; clone_size: NA; j_call: TRBJ2-5; d_call: NA; cdr3_nt: TGTGCCAGCAGTGAAGCGCTTCCCTACGAAGAGACCCAGTACTTC; cdr3_aa: CASSEALPYEETQYF
v_call: TRBV6-5; clone_size: many; j_call: TRBJ2-7; d_call: NA; cdr3_nt: TGTGCCAGCAGTAACAGGATCCACGAGCAGTACTTC; cdr3_aa: CASSNRIHEQYF
v_call: TRBV20-1; clone_size: NA; j_call: TRBJ2-1; d_call: NA; cdr3_nt: TGCAGTGCTAGAGGATCCCGCTCGGGGCAGTTCTTC; cdr3_aa: CSARGSRSGQFF
v_call: TRBV20-1; clone_size: NA; j_call: TRBJ1-1; d_call: NA; cdr3_nt: TGCAGTGCTCGCGGGAGAACGGCTGAAGCTTTCTTT; cdr3_aa: CSARGRTAEAFF
v_call: TRBV30; clone_size: NA; j_call: TRBJ2-5; d_call: NA; cdr3_nt: TGTGCCTGGAGTGTGCGGTCCTTACAGACCCAGTACTTC; cdr3_aa: CAWSVRSLQTQYF